Each of the 12 T cell receptor beta chains below was sequenced from the same sample in a study of cytomegalovirus exposure and HLA in healthy donors (dated by TCRdb to between 2016 and 2019). Library creation used the immunoSEQ multiplex PCR assay. The multiplex PCR relied on a mix of 60 forward primers for TCR Vbeta segments and 13 reverse primers for TCR Jbeta segments. TCRdb took over this immuneACCESS table, retaining in-frame rearrangements with V and J assigned. Such tables are incomplete; in checked studies, under half of the missing clones stem from an unresolved V gene, and the remainder is unexplained. This sample comprises 150,000 to 200,000 clones, over 60% of them detected only once. The ten largest clones add up to over 12% of the sample. The specimen was PBMCs. The receptors shown here come from a man aged 45 to 65 in good health and CMV-seropositive.

The V and J genes are TRBV5-1 and TRBJ1-6; 7 bases are shared with TRBD1. V was pared by 3 bases and J by 7 bases, with 7 bases of the junction left unmatched. CDR3 length: 15 residues. The germline V gene encodes CDR1 SGHRS and CDR2 YFSETQ. Written as DNA, the CDR3 is TGCGCCAGCAGCTCCGCAAGGGACAGCAATTCACCCCTCCACTTT. It codes for CASSSARDSNSPLHF.

The J gene is TRBJ2-2, the V gene TRBV28; D not certain. CDR1 and CDR2 from the germline V gene are MDHEN and SYDVKM. The CDR3 has 14 residues. Trimming pared 3 bases from V and 6 bases from J, leaving 11 bases between. DNA of the CDR3: TGTGCCAGCAGTTTTAGGCAGGTCCCCGGGGAGCTGTTTTTT. It yields the protein CASSFRQVPGELFF.

The chain is built from TRBV19 and TRBJ2-2, with D possibly matching TRBD1 (5 bases). Germline CDR1 is LNHDA and CDR2 is SQIVND (reference sequence). The CDR3 sequence is 13 residues long. Trimming pared 7 bases from V and 2 bases from J, leaving 8 bases between. The CDR3 DNA follows: TGTGCCAGTACGCAGGGTAACACCGGGGAGCTGTTTTTT. It specifies CASTQGNTGELFF.

This chain connects TRBV5-4 to TRBJ1-2; 10 positions match TRBD1. Trimming removed 4 bases from V and 3 bases from J; junction bases left unmatched: 6. Germline CDR1 is SGHNT and CDR2 is YYREEE (reference sequence). The CDR3 sequence is 15 residues long. The CDR3 loop is CASSLGTGADYGYTF. In DNA, the CDR3 is TGTGCCAGCAGCCTAGGGACAGGGGCGGACTATGGCTACACCTTC.

The chain joins TRBV15 to TRBJ2-3; no reliable D call. Trimming cost V 3 bases and J 0 bases, with 10 bases left between them. The germline gives CDR1 LNHNV, CDR2 YYDKDF (reference sequence). This CDR3 is built from 15 residues. CDR3 nucleotide sequence: TGTGCCACCAGCAGTGCGACAACTAGCACAGATACGCAGTATTTT. Its protein product is CATSSATTSTDTQYF. Together with reference TRBV15 and TRBJ2-3, the CDR3 gives the full variable domain: DAMVIQNPRYQVTQFGKPVTLSCSQTLNHNVMYWYQQKSSQAPKLLFHYYDKDFNNEADTPDNFQSRRPNTSFCFLDIRSPGLGDTAMYLCATSSATTSTDTQYFGPGTRLTVL.

This chain connects TRBV5-1 to TRBJ1-4; TRBD1 is a possible D gene (6 bases). The CDR3 has 15 amino acids. Germline values: CDR1 SGHRS, CDR2 YFSETQ. The ends were cut back, 4 bases at V and 7 bases at J, with 17 bases in the middle. The CDR3 loop reads CASSEGRGGSEKLFF. DNA for the CDR3: TGCGCCAGCAGCGAGGGTAGGGGGGGCAGTGAAAAACTGTTTTTT.

Points on this clone: An end of the junction differs from the germline gene, which may be a read error. The CDR3, as DNA: TGCGCCAGCAGCTCGCAACAAAACTATGGCCACACCTTC. Translation: CASSSQQNYGHTF. The rearrangement links TRBV5-1 to TRBJ1-2; D is undetermined. CDR1 is SGHRS, CDR2 YFSETQ, per germline. This CDR3 contains 13 residues.

The chain recombines TRBV25-1 with TRBJ1-1; tentatively, D is TRBD1 (5 bases). The CDR3 extends over 15 amino acids. Germline values: CDR1 MGHDK, CDR2 SYGVNS. Trimming pared 5 bases from V and 4 bases from J, leaving 17 bases between. The CDR3 bases are TGTGCCAGCAGTCCAGCAGGGAATGGAGCCACTGAAGCTTTCTTT. Translated: CASSPAGNGATEAFF. Complete variable domain (other parts from reference TRBV25-1 and TRBJ1-1): EADIYQTPRYLVIGTGKKITLECSQTMGHDKMYWYQQDPGMELHLIHYSYGVNSTEKGDLSSESTVSRIRTEHFPLTLESARPSHTSQYLCASSPAGNGATEAFFGQGTRLTVV.

The chain carries TRBV2 and TRBJ1-2; 11 positions agree with TRBD1. The CDR3 has 16 amino acids. Germline V CDR1 and CDR2: SNHLY, FYNNEI. Trimming cost V 1 base and J 6 bases; bases outside gene matches: 7. CDR3: CASSEDRGQGEDGYTF. CDR3 nucleotides: TGTGCCAGCAGTGAAGATAGGGGACAGGGGGAGGATGGCTACACCTTC.

Worth noting for this clone: Relative to the germline gene, one junction end is altered; a read error may explain this. The genes are TRBV7-9 and TRBJ2-2; 9 bases map to TRBD2. This CDR3 is built from 16 residues. Germline CDR1 reads SEHNR; CDR2 reads FQNEAQ (reference sequence). The CDR3 spells CSSSLPGGGATGELFF. The CDR3 DNA follows: TGTTCCAGCAGCTTACCCGGCGGGGGGGCCACCGGGGAGCTGTTTTTT.

The CDR3 region is CASSFGGRLWELFF. CDR3 in DNA: TGTGCCAGCAGTTTCGGGGGGCGCTTGTGGGAGCTGTTTTTT. This chain joins TRBV28 and TRBJ2-2; a possible D gene is TRBD2 (7 bases). V was pared by 3 bases and J by 9 bases, with 14 bases between. The CDR3 consists of 14 residues. CDR1 and CDR2 from the germline V gene are MDHEN and SYDVKM.

The chain uses TRBV9 and TRBJ1-4, with TRBD1 identical over 7 bases. Germline V gene data show CDR1 as SGDLS and CDR2 as YYNGEE. The CDR3 totals 15 residues. Germline trimming cut 3 bases from V and 3 bases from J; bases unmatched to any gene: 5. CDR3 DNA: TGTGCCAGCAGCGCCGACAGGGTCCCTAATGAAAAACTGTTTTTT. Amino acids: CASSADRVPNEKLFF.